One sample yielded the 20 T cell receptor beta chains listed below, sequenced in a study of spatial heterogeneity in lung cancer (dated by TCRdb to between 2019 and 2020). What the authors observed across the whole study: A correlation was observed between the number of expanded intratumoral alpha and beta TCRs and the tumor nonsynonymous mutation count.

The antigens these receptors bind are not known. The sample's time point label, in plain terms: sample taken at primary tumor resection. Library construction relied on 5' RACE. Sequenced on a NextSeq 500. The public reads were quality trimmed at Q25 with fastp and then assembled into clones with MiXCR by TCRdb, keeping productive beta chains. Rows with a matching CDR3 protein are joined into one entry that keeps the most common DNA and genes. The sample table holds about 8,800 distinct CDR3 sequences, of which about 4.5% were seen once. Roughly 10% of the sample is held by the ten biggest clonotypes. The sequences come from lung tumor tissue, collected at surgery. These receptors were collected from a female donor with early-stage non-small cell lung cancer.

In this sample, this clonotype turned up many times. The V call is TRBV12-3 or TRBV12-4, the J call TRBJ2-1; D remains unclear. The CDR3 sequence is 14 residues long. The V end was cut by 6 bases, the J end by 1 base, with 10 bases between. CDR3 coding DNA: TGTGCCAGCAGGAAGGCCAAGTCCTACAATGAGCAGTTCTTC. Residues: CASRKAKSYNEQFF.

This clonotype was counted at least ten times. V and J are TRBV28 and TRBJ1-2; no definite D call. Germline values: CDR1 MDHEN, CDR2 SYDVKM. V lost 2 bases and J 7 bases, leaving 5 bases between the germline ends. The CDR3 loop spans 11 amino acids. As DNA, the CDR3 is TGTGCCAGCAGTTTAGAGAGTGGCTACACCTTC. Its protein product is CASSLESGYTF.

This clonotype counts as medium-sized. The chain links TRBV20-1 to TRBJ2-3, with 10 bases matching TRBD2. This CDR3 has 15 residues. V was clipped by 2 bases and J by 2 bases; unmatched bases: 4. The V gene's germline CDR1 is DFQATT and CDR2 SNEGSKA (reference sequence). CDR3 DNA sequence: TGCAGTGCTAGACCGGGACTAGCGAACACAGATACGCAGTATTTT. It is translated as CSARPGLANTDTQYF.

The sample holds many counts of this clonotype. The CDR3 loop reads CASSSTGFGVYEQYF. The CDR3 DNA reads TGTGCCAGCAGTTCCACAGGGTTCGGAGTCTACGAGCAGTACTTC. V and J are TRBV28 and TRBJ2-7; weak D call: TRBD1 (6 bases). Germline-derived CDR1 and CDR2 are MDHEN and SYDVKM. The CDR3 is 15 residues long. The ends were cut back, 4 bases at V and 3 bases at J, with 16 bases in the middle.

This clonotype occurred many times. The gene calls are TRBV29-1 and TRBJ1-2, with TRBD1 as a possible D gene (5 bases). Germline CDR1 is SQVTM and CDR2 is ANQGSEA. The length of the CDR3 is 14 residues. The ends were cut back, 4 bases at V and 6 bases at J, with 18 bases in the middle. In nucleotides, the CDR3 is TGCAGCGTTGGGGGCACGGGGGAGGGTAATGGCTACACCTTC. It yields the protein CSVGGTGEGNGYTF.

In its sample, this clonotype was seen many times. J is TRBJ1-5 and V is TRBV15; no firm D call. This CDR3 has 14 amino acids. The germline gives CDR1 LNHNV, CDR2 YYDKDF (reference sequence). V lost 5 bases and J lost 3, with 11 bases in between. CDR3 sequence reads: CATSDWIFNQPQHF. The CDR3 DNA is TGTGCCACCAGCGACTGGATTTTCAATCAGCCCCAGCATTTT.

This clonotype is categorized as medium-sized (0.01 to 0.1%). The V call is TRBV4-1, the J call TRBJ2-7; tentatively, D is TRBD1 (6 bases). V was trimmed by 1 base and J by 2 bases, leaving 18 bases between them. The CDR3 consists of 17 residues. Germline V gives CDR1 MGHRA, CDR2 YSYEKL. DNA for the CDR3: TGCGCCAGCAGCCAAGCTAGGGGAGAGAGGACAGCCTACGAGCAGTACTTC. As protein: CASSQARGERTAYEQYF.

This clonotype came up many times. The CDR3 DNA reads as TGCAGCGTTCGGACTAGCGGAAACTCCTACGAGCAGTACTTC. The encoded protein is CSVRTSGNSYEQYF. The chain uses TRBV29-1 and TRBJ2-7; 10 bases fit TRBD2. The V gene's germline CDR1 is SQVTM and CDR2 ANQGSEA. The CDR3 spans 14 residues. The J segment lost 0 bases and the V segment lost 5 bases, leaving 4 bases of the junction unmatched.

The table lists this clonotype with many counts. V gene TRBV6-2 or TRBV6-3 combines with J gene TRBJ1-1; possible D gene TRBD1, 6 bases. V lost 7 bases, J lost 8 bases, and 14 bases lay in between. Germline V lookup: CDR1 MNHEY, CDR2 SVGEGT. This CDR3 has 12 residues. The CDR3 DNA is TGTGCCAGCACTGGACAGATGCGGGAAGCTTTCTTT. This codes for CASTGQMREAFF.

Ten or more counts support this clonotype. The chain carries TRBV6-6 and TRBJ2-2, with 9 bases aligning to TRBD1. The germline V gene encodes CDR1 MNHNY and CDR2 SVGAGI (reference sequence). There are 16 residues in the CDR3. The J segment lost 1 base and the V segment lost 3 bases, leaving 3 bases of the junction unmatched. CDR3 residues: CASSYLGQGNTGELFF. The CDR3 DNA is TGTGCCAGCAGTTATCTGGGACAGGGGAACACCGGGGAGCTGTTTTTT.

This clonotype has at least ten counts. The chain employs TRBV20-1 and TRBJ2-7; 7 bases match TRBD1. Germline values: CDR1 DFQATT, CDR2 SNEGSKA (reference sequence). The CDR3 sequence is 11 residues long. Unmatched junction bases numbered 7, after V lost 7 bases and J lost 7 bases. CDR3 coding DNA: TGCAGTGGAGAGGGGGCGAGAGAGCAGTACTTC. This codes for CSGEGAREQYF.

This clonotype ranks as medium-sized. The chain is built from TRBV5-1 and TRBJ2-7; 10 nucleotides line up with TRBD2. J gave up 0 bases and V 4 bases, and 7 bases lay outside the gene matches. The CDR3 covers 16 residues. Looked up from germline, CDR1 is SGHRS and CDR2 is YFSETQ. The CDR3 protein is CASSLGLAESSYEQYF. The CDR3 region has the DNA TGCGCCAGCAGCCTAGGACTAGCGGAGAGCTCCTACGAGCAGTACTTC.

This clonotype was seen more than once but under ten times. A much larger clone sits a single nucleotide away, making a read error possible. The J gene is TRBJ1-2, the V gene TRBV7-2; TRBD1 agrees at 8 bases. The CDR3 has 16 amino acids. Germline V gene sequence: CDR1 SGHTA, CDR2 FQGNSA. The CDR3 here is CASSPQSTGVSDGYNF. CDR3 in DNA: TGTGCCAGCAGCCCCCAATCGACAGGGGTGTCGGATGGCTACAACTTC.

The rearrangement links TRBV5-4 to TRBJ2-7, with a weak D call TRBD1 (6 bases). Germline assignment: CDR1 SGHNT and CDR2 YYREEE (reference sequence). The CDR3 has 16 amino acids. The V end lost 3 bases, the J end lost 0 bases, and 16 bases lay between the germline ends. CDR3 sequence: CASSSPPGHSSYEQYF. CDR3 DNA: TGTGCCAGCAGCTCTCCCCCGGGACACTCCTCCTACGAGCAGTACTTC.

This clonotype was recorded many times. CDR3 protein: CASRDRRGLSTDTQYF. In nucleotides, the CDR3 is TGCGCCAGCAGGGACAGGAGAGGGCTTAGCACAGATACGCAGTATTTT. This chain uses TRBV10-2 with TRBJ2-3, with 7 nucleotides matching TRBD1. V trimming: 6 bases; J trimming: 0 bases; junction bases outside the gene matches: 9. The CDR3 extends over 16 amino acids. Germline-derived CDR1 and CDR2 are WSHSY and SAAADI.

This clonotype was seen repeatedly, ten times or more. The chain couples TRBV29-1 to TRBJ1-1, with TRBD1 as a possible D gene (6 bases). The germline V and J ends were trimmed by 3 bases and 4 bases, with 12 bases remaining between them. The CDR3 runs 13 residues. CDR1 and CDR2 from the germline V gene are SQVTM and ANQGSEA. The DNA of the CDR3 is TGCAGCGTTGATCGGGGAGGGGGCACTGAAGCTTTCTTT. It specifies CSVDRGGGTEAFF.

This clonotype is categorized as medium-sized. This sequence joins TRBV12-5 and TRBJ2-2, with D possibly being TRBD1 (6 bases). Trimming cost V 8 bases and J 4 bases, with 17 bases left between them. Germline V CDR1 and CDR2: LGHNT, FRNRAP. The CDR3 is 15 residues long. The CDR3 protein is CASMGNREFTGELFF. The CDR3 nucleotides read TGTGCTAGTATGGGGAACAGGGAGTTCACCGGGGAGCTGTTTTTT.

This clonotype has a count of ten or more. CDR3: CASSDKGVGYQPQHF. The CDR3 nucleotides are TGTGCCAGCAGTGATAAGGGTGTGGGATACCAGCCCCAGCATTTT. The V and J genes are TRBV6-1 and TRBJ1-5; D unresolved. Germline loops: CDR1 MNHNS, CDR2 SASEGT. This CDR3 has 15 amino acids. Trimming removed 3 bases from V and 7 bases from J, with 16 bases in between.

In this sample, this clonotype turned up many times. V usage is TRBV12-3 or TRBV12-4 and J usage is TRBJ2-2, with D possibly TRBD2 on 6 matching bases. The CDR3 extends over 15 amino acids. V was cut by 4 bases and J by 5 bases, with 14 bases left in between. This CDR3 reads CASSSQGLITGELFF. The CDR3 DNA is TGTGCCAGCAGTTCCCAGGGACTTATTACCGGGGAGCTGTTTTTT.

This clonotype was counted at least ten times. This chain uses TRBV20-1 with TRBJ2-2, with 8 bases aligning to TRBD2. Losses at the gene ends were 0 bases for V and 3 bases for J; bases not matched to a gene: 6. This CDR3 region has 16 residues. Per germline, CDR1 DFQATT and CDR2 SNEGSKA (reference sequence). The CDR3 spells CSARDVLAAHTGELFF. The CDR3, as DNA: TGCAGTGCTAGAGATGTACTAGCGGCACACACCGGGGAGCTGTTTTTT.